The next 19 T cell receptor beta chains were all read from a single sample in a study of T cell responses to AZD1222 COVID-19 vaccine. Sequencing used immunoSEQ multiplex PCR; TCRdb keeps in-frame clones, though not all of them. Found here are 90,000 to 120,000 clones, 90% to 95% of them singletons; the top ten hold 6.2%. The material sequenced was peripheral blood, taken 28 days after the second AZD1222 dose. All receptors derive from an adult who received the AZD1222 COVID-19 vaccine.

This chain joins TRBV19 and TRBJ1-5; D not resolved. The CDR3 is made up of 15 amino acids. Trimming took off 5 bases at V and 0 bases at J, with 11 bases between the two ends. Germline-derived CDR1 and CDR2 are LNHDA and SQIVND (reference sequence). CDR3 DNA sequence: TGTGCCAGTAGTCCGACCCAGGTTAGCAATCAGCCCCAGCATTTT. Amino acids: CASSPTQVSNQPQHF. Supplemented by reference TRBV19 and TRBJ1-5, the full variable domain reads DGGITQSPKYLFRKEGQNVTLSCEQNLNHDAMYWYRQDPGQGLRLIYYSQIVNDFQKGDIAEGYSVSREKKESFPLTVTSAQKNPTAFYLCASSPTQVSNQPQHFGDGTRLSIL.

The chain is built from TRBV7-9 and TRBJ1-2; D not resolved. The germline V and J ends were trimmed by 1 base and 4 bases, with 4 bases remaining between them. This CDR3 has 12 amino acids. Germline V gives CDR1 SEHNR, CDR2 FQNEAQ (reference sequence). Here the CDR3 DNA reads TGTGCCAGCAGCTTAGATGTCTATGGCTACACCTTC. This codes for CASSLDVYGYTF.

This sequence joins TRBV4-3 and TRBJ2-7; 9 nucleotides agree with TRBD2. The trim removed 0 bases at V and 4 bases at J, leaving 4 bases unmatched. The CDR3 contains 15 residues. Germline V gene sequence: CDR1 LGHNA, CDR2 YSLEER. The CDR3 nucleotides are TGCGCCAGCAGCCAAGAGCGGGAGGGCCGGTACGAGCAGTACTTC. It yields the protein CASSQEREGRYEQYF.

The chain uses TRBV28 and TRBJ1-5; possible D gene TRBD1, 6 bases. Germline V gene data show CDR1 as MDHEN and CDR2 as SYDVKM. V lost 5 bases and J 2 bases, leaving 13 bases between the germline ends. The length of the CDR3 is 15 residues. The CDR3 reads CASSTGNVGNQPQHF. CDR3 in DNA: TGTGCCAGCAGTACAGGGAATGTCGGCAATCAGCCCCAGCATTTT.

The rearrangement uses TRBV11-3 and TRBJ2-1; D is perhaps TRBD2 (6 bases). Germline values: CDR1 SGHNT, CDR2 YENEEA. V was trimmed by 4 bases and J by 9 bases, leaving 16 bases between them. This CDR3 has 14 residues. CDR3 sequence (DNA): TGTGCCAGCAGCTCCGGGCCCCCGGAGGGTGAGCAGTTCTTC. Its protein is CASSSGPPEGEQFF.

The CDR3: CASSYRQTNTEAFF. The CDR3 nucleotides are TGTGCCAGCAGTTACAGGCAGACAAACACTGAAGCTTTCTTT. The V call is TRBV6-2 or TRBV6-3, the J call TRBJ1-1; D not certain. V gave up 2 bases and J gave up 2 bases, with 9 bases separating them. Germline CDR1 MNHEY, CDR2 SVGEGT. CDR3 length: 14 amino acids.

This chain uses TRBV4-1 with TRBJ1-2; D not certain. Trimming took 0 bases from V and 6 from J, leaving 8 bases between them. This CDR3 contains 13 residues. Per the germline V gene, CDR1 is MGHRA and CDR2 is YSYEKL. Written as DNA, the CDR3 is TGCGCCAGCAGCCAAGATTGGGGTAATGGCTACACCTTC. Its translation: CASSQDWGNGYTF.

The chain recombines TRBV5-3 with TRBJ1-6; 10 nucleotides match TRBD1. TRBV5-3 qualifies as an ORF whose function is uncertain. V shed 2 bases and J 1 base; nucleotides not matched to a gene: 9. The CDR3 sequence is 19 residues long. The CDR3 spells CARSLGTGDNQSYNSPLHF. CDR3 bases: TGTGCCAGAAGCTTAGGGACAGGGGATAACCAGTCCTATAATTCACCCCTCCACTTT.

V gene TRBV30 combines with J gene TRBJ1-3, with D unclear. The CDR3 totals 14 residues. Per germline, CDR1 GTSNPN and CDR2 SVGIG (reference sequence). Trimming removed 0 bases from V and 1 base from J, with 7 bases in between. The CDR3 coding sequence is TGTGCCTGGAGTGTCTCTGTTTCTGGAAACACCATATATTTT. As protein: CAWSVSVSGNTIYF. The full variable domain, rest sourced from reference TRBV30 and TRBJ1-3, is SQTIHQWPATLVQPVGSPLSLECTVEGTSNPNLYWYRQAAGRGLQLLFYSVGIGQISSEVPQNLSASRPQDRQFILSSKKLLLSDSGFYLCAWSVSVSGNTIYFGEGSWLTVV.

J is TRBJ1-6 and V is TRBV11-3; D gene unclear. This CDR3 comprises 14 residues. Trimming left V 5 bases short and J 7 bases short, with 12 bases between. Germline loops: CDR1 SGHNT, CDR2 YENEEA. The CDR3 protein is CASSTRWRNSPLHF. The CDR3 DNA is TGTGCCAGCAGCACTAGGTGGCGGAATTCACCCCTCCACTTT.

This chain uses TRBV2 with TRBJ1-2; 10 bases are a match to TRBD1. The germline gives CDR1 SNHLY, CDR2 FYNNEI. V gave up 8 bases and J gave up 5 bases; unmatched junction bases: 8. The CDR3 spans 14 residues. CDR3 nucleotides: TGTGCCAGCTGCAGACAGGGGGCAATTTATGGCTACACCTTC. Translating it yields CASCRQGAIYGYTF.

CDR3: CASSQGQGVSPFF. The CDR3 DNA follows: TGCGCCAGCAGCCAAGGACAGGGGGTTAGCCCTTTCTTT. The chain couples TRBV4-1 to TRBJ1-1; 9 bases agree with TRBD1. The CDR3 consists of 13 residues. Germline loops: CDR1 MGHRA, CDR2 YSYEKL. Losses at the gene ends were 1 base for V and 12 bases for J; bases not matched to a gene: 6.

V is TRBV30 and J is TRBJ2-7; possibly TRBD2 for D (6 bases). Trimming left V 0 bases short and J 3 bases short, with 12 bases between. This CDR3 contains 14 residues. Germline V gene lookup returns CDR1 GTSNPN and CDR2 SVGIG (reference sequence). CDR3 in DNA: TGTGCCTGGAGTGTACCGGGGGTACTCTACGAGCAGTACTTC. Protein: CAWSVPGVLYEQYF. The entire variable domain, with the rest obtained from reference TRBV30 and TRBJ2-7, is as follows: SQTIHQWPATLVQPVGSPLSLECTVEGTSNPNLYWYRQAAGRGLQLLFYSVGIGQISSEVPQNLSASRPQDRQFILSSKKLLLSDSGFYLCAWSVPGVLYEQYFGPGTRLTVT.

The CDR3 nucleotides read TGTGCCTGGAGTGTACTTCGACAGGGGGGTGTCAACGTCCTGACTTTC. This codes for CAWSVLRQGGVNVLTF. The rearrangement links TRBV30 to TRBJ2-6; the match to TRBD1 covers 9 bases. Unmatched junction bases numbered 9, after V lost 0 bases and J lost 9 bases. The CDR3 loop spans 16 amino acids. CDR1 and CDR2 (germline): GTSNPN, SVGIG (reference sequence).

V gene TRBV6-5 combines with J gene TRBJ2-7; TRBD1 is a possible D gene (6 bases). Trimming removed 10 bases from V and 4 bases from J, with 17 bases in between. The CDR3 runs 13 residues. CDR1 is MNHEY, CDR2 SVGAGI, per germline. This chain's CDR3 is CAIRAPTGYEQYF. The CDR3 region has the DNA TGTGCCATCCGAGCCCCGACAGGTTACGAGCAGTACTTC.

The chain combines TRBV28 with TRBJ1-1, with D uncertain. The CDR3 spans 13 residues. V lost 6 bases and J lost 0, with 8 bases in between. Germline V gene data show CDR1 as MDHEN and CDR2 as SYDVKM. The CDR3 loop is CASSRRMNTEAFF. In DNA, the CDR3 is TGTGCCAGCAGCCGCCGGATGAACACTGAAGCTTTCTTT.

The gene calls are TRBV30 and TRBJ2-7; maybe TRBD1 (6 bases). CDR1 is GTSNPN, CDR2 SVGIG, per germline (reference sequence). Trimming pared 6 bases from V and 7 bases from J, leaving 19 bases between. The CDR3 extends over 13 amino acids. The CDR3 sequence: CACSHQGNAEQYF. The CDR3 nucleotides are TGTGCCTGTTCTCACCAGGGGAATGCGGAGCAGTACTTC.

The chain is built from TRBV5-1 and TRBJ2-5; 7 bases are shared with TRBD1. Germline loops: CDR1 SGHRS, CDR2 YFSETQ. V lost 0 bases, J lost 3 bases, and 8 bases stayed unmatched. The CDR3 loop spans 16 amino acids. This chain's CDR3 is CASSLATGEGEETQYF. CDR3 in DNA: TGCGCCAGCAGCTTGGCCACAGGGGAAGGGGAAGAGACCCAGTACTTC.

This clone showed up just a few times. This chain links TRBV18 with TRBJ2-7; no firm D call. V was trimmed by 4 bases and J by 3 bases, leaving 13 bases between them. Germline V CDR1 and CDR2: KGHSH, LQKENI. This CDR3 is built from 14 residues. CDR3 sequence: CASSRRNQFYEQYF. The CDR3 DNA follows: TGTGCCAGCTCACGTCGGAATCAGTTCTACGAGCAGTACTTC.